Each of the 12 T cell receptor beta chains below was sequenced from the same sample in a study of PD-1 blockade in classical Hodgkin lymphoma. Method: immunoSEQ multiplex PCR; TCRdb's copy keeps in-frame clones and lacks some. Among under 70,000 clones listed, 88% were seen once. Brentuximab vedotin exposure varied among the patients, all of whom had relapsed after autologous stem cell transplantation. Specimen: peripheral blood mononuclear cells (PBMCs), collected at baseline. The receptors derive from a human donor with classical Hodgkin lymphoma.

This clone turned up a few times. The CDR3 region is CASSQVDSVFRMDSPLHF. The CDR3 DNA sequence: TGTGCCAGCAGCCAGGTAGACAGCGTCTTTCGGATGGATTCACCCCTCCACTTT. The chain uses TRBV7-9 and TRBJ1-6, with D perhaps matching TRBD1 (5 bases). From germline, CDR1 is SEHNR and CDR2 FQNEAQ (reference sequence). Deletions cut 5 bases from V and 8 bases from J, with 25 bases between. CDR3 length: 18 residues.

The CDR3 spells CSVVLHGTGVYEQYF. CDR3 sequence (DNA): TGCAGCGTTGTCCTACACGGGACAGGAGTTTACGAGCAGTACTTC. The chain carries TRBV29-1 and TRBJ2-7, with 8 bases lining up with TRBD1. The CDR3 sequence is 15 residues long. Germline CDR1 and CDR2: SQVTM and ANQGSEA. The V gene end was trimmed by 4 bases and the J gene end by 4 bases; junction bases not matched to a gene: 12.

CDR3 protein: CASNPLTGHYNSPLHF. The CDR3 coding sequence is TGTGCCAGCAATCCATTAACAGGTCATTATAATTCACCCCTCCACTTT. The V gene is TRBV28, the J gene TRBJ1-6, with a tentative D call TRBD1 (5 bases). The germline V gene has CDR1 MDHEN and CDR2 SYDVKM. Deletions cut 7 bases from V and 4 bases from J, with 17 bases between. The CDR3 covers 16 residues.

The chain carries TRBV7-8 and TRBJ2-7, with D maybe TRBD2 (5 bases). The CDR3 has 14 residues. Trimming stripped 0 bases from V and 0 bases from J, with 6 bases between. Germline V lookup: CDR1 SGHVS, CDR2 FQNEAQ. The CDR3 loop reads CASSLALASYEQYF. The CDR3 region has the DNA TGTGCCAGCAGCTTAGCGCTAGCCTCCTACGAGCAGTACTTC.

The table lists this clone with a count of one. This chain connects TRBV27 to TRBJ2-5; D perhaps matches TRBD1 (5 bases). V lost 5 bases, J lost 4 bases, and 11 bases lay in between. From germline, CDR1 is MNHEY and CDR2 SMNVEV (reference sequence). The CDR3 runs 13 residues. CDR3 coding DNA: TGTGCCAGCAGTGGAAGGGGATTAGAGACCCAGTACTTC. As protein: CASSGRGLETQYF.

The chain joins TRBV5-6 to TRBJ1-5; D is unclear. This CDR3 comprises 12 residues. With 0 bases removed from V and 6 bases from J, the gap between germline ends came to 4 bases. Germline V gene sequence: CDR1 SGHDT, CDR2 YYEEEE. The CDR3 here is CASSLGSQPQHF. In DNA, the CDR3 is TGTGCCAGCAGCTTGGGGAGTCAGCCCCAGCATTTT. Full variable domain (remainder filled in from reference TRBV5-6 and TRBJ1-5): DAGVTQSPTHLIKTRGQQVTLRCSPKSGHDTVSWYQQALGQGPQFIFQYYEEEERQRGNFPDRFSGHQFPNYSSELNVNALLLGDSALYLCASSLGSQPQHFGDGTRLSIL.

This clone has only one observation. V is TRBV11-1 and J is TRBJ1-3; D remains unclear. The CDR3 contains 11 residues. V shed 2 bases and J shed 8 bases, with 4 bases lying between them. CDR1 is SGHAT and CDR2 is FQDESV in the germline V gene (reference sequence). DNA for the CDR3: TGTGCCAGCAGCTTATTGGACACCATATATTTT. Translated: CASSLLDTIYF.

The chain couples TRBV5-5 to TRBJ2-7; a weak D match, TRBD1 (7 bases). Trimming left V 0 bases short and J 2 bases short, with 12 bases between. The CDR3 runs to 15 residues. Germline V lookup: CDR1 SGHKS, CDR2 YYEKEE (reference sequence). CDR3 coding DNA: TGTGCCAGCAGCTTGGGGCCAGGGGGGACCTACGAGCAGTACTTC. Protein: CASSLGPGGTYEQYF.

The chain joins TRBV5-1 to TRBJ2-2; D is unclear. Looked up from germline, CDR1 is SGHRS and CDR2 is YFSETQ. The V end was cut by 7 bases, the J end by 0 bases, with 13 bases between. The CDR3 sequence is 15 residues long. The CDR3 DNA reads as TGCGCCAGCCAAAGGGTAGGGTCGAACACCGGGGAGCTGTTTTTT. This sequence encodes CASQRVGSNTGELFF.

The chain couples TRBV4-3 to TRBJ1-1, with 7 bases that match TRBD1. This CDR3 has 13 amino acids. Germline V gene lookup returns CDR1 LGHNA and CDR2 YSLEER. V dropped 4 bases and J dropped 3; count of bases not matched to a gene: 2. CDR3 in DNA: TGCGCCAGCAGCCTTCAGGGGGACACTGAAGCTTTCTTT. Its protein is CASSLQGDTEAFF.

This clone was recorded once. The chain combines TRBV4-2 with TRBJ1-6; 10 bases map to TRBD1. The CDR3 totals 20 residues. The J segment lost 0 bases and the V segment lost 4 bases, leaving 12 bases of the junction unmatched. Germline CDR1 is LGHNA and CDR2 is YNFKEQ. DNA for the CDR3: TGTGCCAGCAGCCTCGACCGGGACAGGGGTCGGAGCTCCTATAATTCACCCCTCCACTTT. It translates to CASSLDRDRGRSSYNSPLHF.

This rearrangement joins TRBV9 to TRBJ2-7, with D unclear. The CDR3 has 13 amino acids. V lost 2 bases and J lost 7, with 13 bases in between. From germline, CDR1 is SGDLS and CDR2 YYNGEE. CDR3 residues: CASSVGLGSEQYF. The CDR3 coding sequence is TGTGCCAGCAGCGTGGGTCTAGGGTCGGAGCAGTACTTC.